These 15 T cell receptor beta chains came from one sample sequenced in a study of technical replicates of blood from several donors. The repertoire was sequenced with immunoSEQ multiplex PCR; TCRdb's copy has only in-frame clones and lacks some. The sample comprises 85,000 or so clones, around 94% of which are singletons, and over 0.2% rests with the top ten. The sequenced sample consisted of T cells isolated from PBMCs. These TCRs come from a human donor in good health.

The chain recombines TRBV6-1 with TRBJ1-5; D unclear. The germline gives CDR1 MNHNS, CDR2 SASEGT. The CDR3 length is 15 residues. Trimming removed 4 bases from V and 5 bases from J, with 15 bases in between. The DNA of the CDR3 is TGTGCCAGCAGTGTCCCCGGCGGAGGTCATCAGCCCCAGCATTTT. Its translation is CASSVPGGGHQPQHF.

This clone was counted a single time. At one boundary the junction diverges from the germline segment, which might be a read error. The chain joins TRBV7-7 to TRBJ2-5, with 7 bases aligning to TRBD1. CDR3 length: 13 residues. Germline V CDR1 and CDR2: SSHAT, FNYEAQ (reference sequence). The CDR3 here is CASSRDSQETQYF. CDR3 coding DNA: TGTGCTAGCAGCCGGGACAGTCAAGAGACCCAGTACTTC.

The chain is built from TRBV19 and TRBJ1-2, with D possibly TRBD1 on 6 matching bases. In germline, CDR1 is LNHDA, CDR2 SQIVND (reference sequence). CDR3 size: 14 residues. V lost 7 bases and J lost 3, with 15 bases in between. The CDR3 sequence is CASTPGGADYGYTF. CDR3 nucleotide sequence: TGTGCCAGTACCCCCGGGGGGGCGGACTATGGCTACACCTTC.

This clone was counted between two and nine times. The chain uses TRBV9 and TRBJ1-1; 8 positions agree with TRBD1. Germline V gene data show CDR1 as SGDLS and CDR2 as YYNGEE. Trimming took 1 base from V and 1 from J; bases not matched to a gene: 3. The CDR3 is made up of 15 amino acids. The CDR3 DNA reads as TGTGCCAGCAGCGTACAGGGGGCGCGGAACACTGAAGCTTTCTTT. The encoded protein is CASSVQGARNTEAFF.

The chain couples TRBV27 to TRBJ2-1; 11 bases are a match to TRBD2. V trimming: 7 bases; J trimming: 6 bases; junction bases outside the gene matches: 11. The CDR3 contains 16 residues. The V gene's germline CDR1 is MNHEY and CDR2 SMNVEV (reference sequence). CDR3 DNA sequence: TGTGCCAGCACCCAGGGGTCTAGCGGGGGGTCCAATGAGCAGTTCTTC. It translates to CASTQGSSGGSNEQFF.

This clone was seen only once. The V and J genes are TRBV27 and TRBJ1-4; no definite D call. Between the trimmed V and J ends, which lost 5 bases and 6 bases, there was a span of 22 bases. Germline CDR1 is MNHEY and CDR2 is SMNVEV (reference sequence). CDR3 size: 17 residues. This chain's CDR3 is CASSPRARTLRDEKLFF. CDR3 bases: TGTGCCAGCAGTCCGCGGGCCAGAACCCTGAGGGATGAAAAACTGTTTTTT.

The chain combines TRBV30 with TRBJ1-1; 8 nucleotides agree with TRBD1. CDR1 GTSNPN and CDR2 SVGIG come from the germline V gene (reference sequence). The CDR3 is 15 amino acids. Germline trimming cut 4 bases from V and 4 bases from J; bases unmatched to any gene: 11. The chain's CDR3 is CAWMMNRGEGTEAFF. The CDR3, as DNA: TGTGCCTGGATGATGAACAGGGGGGAAGGCACTGAAGCTTTCTTT.

The chain recombines TRBV10-3 with TRBJ2-3; TRBD1 might be the D (5 bases). There are 14 residues in the CDR3. Per the germline V gene, CDR1 is ENHRY and CDR2 is SYGVKD. Written as DNA, the CDR3 is TGTGCATCGGGCTTAGACAGACGCACAGATACGCAGTATTTT. This sequence encodes CASGLDRRTDTQYF.

This clone was seen only once. The chain employs TRBV21-1 and TRBJ2-5; whether TRBD1, the table's D call, matches the DNA was not checked. TRBV21-1 is assigned pseudogene status. This CDR3 spans 17 amino acids. The CDR3 reads CASSKGVQGVLQETQYF. In DNA form, the CDR3 reads TGTGCCAGCAGCAAAGGGGTCCAGGGGGTCCTCCAAGAGACCCAGTACTTC.

The V gene is TRBV4-1, the J gene TRBJ2-1; no clear D gene. Trimming stripped 3 bases from V and 5 bases from J, with 14 bases between. The germline V gene has CDR1 MGHRA and CDR2 YSYEKL. CDR3 size: 15 residues. Here the CDR3 DNA reads TGCGCCAGCAGCCAGAAACAACACAGAGACAATGAGCAGTTCTTC. This translates into CASSQKQHRDNEQFF.

The V call is TRBV19, the J call TRBJ2-7, with D possibly being TRBD1 (7 bases). The CDR3 sequence is 13 residues long. Germline lookup yields CDR1 LNHDA and CDR2 SQIVND (reference sequence). Trimming cost V 1 base and J 6 bases, with 10 bases left between them. The CDR3 sequence is CASSIGGTAEQYF. The CDR3 region has the DNA TGTGCCAGTAGTATAGGCGGGACAGCCGAGCAGTACTTC.

V is TRBV19 and J is TRBJ2-2; the match to TRBD2 covers 13 bases. V was clipped by 9 bases and J by 3 bases; unmatched bases: 7. The V gene's germline CDR1 is LNHDA and CDR2 SQIVND (reference sequence). CDR3 length equals 16 residues. CDR3 protein: CASDGGLAGYTGELFF. CDR3 in DNA: TGTGCCAGCGACGGGGGACTAGCGGGGTACACCGGGGAGCTGTTTTTT.

This chain uses TRBV2 with TRBJ1-1; 7 nucleotides match TRBD1. This CDR3 is built from 13 residues. The V and J ends lost 7 bases and 7 bases, in that order; junction bases with no gene match: 9. Germline CDR1 is SNHLY and CDR2 is FYNNEI. In DNA, the CDR3 is TGTGCCAGCACCCCCGGGACAGCCTATGAAGCTTTCTTT. Translated: CASTPGTAYEAFF.

V gene TRBV27 combines with J gene TRBJ1-2; D remains ambiguous. This CDR3 contains 17 residues. The V gene's germline CDR1 is MNHEY and CDR2 SMNVEV (reference sequence). Trimming left V 5 bases short and J 1 base short, with 20 bases between. CDR3 amino acids: CASSPRGSGPRNYGYTF. The DNA of the CDR3 is TGTGCCAGCAGTCCTCGGGGTTCCGGACCCCGTAACTATGGCTACACCTTC.

CDR3: CAWSHQGPTEAFF. DNA for the CDR3: TGTGCCTGGAGTCACCAGGGTCCCACTGAAGCTTTCTTT. V and J are TRBV30 and TRBJ1-1; a weak D match, TRBD1 (5 bases). Trimming stripped 2 bases from V and 4 bases from J, with 11 bases between. The CDR3 has 13 amino acids. Germline lookup yields CDR1 GTSNPN and CDR2 SVGIG (reference sequence).